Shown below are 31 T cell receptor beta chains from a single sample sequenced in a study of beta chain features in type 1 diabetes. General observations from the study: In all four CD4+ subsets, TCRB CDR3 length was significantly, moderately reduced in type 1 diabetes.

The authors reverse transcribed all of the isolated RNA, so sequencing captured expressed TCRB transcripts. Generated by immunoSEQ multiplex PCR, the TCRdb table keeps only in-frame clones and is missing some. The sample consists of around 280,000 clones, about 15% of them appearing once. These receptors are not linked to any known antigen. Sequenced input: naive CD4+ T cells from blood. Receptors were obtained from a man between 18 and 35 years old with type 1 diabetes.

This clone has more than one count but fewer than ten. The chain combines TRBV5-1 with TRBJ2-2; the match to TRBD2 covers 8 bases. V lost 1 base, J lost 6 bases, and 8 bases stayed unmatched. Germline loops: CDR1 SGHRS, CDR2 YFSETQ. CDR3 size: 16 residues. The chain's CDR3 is CASSLSFSGLAGELFF. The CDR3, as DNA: TGCGCCAGCAGCTTGTCCTTTTCGGGACTAGCCGGGGAGCTGTTTTTT. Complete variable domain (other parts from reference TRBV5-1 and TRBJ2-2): KAGVTQTPRYLIKTRGQQVTLSCSPISGHRSVSWYQQTPGQGLQFLFEYFSETQRNKGNFPGRFSGRQFSNSRSEMNVSTLELGDSALYLCASSLSFSGLAGELFFGEGSRLTVL.

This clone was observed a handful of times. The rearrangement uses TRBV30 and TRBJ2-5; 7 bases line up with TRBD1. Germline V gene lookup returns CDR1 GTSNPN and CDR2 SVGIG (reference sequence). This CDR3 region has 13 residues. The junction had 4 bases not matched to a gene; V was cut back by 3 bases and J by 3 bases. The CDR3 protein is CAWRGRGKETQYF. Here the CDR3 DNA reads TGTGCCTGGAGGGGCAGGGGGAAAGAGACCCAGTACTTC.

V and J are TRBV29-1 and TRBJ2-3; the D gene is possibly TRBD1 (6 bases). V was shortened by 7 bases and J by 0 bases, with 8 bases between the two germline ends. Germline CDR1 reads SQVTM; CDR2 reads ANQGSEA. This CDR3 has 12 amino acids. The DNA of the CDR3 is TGCAGCGGTGGACAGAGCACAGATACGCAGTATTTT. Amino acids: CSGGQSTDTQYF.

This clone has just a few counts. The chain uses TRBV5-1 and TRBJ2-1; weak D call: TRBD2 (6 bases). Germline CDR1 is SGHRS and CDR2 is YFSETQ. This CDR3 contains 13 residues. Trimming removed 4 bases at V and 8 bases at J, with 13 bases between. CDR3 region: CASSPNSSDEQFF. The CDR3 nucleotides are TGCGCCAGCAGCCCAAACTCTAGCGATGAGCAGTTCTTC.

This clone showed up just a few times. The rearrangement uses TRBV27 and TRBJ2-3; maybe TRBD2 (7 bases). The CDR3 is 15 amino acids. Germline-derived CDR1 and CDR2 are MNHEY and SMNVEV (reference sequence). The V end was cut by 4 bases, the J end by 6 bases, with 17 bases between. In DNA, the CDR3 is TGTGCCAGCAGTTCCGGGGGGCGGGCGGCGGATACGCAGTATTTT. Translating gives CASSSGGRAADTQYF.

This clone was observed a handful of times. The CDR3 region has the DNA TGTGCCAGCAGCCGTCTAGCGGATAGGGGCTGGAATGAGCAGTTCTTC. Amino acid sequence: CASSRLADRGWNEQFF. This chain joins TRBV11-2 and TRBJ2-1, with 7 bases matching TRBD2. The J segment lost 7 bases and the V segment lost 5 bases, leaving 14 bases of the junction unmatched. The CDR3 loop spans 16 amino acids. CDR1 is SGHAT, CDR2 FQNNGV, per germline.

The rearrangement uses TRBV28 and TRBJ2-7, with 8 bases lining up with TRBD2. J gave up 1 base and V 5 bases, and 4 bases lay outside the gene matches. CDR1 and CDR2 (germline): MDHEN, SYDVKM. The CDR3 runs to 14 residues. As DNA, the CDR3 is TGTGCCAGCAGTAGCGGGAGCCGGTCCTACGAGCAGTACTTC. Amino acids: CASSSGSRSYEQYF. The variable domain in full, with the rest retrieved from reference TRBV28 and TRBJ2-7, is DVKVTQSSRYLVKRTGEKVFLECVQDMDHENMFWYRQDPGLGLRLIYFSYDVKMKEKGDIPEGYSVSREKKERFSLILESASTNQTSMYLCASSSGSRSYEQYFGPGTRLTVT.

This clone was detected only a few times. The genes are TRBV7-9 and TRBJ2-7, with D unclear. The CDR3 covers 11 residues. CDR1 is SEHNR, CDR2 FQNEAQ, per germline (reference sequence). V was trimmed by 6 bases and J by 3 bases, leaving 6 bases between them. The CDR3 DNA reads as TGTGCCAGCAGTGAGATCTACGAGCAGTACTTC. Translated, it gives CASSEIYEQYF.

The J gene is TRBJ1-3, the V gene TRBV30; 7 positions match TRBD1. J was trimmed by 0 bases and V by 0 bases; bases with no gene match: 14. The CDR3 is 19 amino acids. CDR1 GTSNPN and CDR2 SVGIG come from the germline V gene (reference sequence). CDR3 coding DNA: TGTGCCTGGAGTGTTAGGGGGCGACACAAGTTCCTCTCTGGAAACACCATATATTTT. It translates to CAWSVRGRHKFLSGNTIYF.

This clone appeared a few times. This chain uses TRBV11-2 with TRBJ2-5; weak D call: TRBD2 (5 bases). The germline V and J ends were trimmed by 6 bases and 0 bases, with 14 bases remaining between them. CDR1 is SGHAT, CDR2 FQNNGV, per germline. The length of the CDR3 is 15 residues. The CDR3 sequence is CASRPLSGYQETQYF. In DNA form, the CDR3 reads TGTGCCAGCAGGCCCCTCTCGGGATACCAAGAGACCCAGTACTTC.

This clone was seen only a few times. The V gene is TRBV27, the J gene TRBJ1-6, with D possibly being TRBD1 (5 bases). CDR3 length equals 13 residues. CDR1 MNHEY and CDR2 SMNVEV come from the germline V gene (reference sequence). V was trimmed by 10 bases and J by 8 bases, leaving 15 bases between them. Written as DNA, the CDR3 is TGTGCCACAGCAGGGTTTAGGGATTCACCCCTCCACTTT. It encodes CATAGFRDSPLHF.

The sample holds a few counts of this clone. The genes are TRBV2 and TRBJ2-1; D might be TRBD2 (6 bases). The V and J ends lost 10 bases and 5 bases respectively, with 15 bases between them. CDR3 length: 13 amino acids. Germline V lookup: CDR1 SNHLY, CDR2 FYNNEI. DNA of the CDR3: TGTGCCATCAGACTAGTGCAACACAATGAGCAGTTCTTC. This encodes CAIRLVQHNEQFF.

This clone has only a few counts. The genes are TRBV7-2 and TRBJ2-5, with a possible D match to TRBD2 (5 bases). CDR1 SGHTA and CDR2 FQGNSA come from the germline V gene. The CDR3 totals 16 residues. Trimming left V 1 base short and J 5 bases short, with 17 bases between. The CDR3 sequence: CASSLVALSRGETQYF. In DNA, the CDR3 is TGTGCCAGCAGCTTAGTTGCTCTCTCCAGAGGGGAGACCCAGTACTTC.

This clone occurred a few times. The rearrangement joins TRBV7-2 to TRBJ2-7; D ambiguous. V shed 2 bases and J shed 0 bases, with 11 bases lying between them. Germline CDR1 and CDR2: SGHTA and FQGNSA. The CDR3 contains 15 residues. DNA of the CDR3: TGTGCCAGCAGCTTAAATCCTAGGAACTCCTACGAGCAGTACTTC. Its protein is CASSLNPRNSYEQYF.

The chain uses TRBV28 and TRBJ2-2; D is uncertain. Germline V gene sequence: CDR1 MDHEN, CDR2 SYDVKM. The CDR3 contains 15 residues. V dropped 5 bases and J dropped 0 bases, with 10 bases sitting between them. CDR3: CASSPPPANTGELFF. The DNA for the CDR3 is TGTGCCAGCAGTCCCCCTCCGGCGAACACCGGGGAGCTGTTTTTT.

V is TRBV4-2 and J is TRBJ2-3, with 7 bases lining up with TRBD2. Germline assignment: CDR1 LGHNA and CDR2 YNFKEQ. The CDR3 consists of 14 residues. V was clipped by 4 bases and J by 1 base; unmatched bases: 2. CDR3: CASSLTSGTDTQYF. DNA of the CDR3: TGTGCCAGCAGCCTCACTAGCGGCACAGATACGCAGTATTTT.

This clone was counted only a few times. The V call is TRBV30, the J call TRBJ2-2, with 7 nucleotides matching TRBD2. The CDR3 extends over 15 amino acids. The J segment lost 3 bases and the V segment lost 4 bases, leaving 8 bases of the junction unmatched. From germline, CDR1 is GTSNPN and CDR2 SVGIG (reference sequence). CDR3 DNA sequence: TGTGCCTGGAAGTCCAGGACTAGGGACACCGGGGAGCTGTTTTTT. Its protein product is CAWKSRTRDTGELFF.

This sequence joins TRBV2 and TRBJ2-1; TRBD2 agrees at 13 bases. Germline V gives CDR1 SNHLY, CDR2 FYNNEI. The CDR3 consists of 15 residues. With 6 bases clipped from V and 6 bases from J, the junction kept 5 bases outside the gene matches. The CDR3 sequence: CASRETSGGTNEQFF. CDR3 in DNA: TGTGCCAGCAGGGAGACTAGCGGGGGGACCAATGAGCAGTTCTTC. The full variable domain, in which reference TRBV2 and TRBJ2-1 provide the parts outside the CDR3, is EPEVTQTPSHQVTQMGQEVILRCVPISNHLYFYWYRQILGQKVEFLVSFYNNEISEKSEIFDDQFSVERPDGSNFTLKIRSTKLEDSAMYFCASRETSGGTNEQFFGPGTRLTVL.

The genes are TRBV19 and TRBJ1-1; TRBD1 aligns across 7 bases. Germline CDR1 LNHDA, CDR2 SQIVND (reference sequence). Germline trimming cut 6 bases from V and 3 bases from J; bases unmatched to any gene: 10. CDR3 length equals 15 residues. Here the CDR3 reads CASSMRTGGDTEAFF. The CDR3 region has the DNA TGTGCCAGTAGCATGAGGACAGGAGGGGACACTGAAGCTTTCTTT.

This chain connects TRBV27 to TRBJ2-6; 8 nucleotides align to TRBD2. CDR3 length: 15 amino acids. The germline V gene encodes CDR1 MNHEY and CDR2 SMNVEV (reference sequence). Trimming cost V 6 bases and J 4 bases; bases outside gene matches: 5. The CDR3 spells CASRGTRSGANVLTF. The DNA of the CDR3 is TGTGCCAGCAGGGGGACTAGGTCCGGGGCCAACGTCCTGACTTTC.

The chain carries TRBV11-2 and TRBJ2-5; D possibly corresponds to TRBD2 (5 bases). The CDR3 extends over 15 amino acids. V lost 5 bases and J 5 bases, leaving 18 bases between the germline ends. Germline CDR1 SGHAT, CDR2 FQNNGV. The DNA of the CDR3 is TGTGCCAGCAGCCCTCGGAACCCCGGGATGGAGACCCAGTACTTC. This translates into CASSPRNPGMETQYF. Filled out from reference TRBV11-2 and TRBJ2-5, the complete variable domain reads EAGVAQSPRYKIIEKRQSVAFWCNPISGHATLYWYQQILGQGPKLLIQFQNNGVVDDSQLPKDRFSAERLKGVDSTLKIQPAKLEDSAVYLCASSPRNPGMETQYFGPGTRLLVL.

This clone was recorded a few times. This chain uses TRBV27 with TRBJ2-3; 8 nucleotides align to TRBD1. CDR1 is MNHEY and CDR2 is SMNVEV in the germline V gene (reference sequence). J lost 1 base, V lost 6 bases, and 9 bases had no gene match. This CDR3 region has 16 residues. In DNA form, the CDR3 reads TGTGCCAGCAGAAGTTGGCAGGGGGCGGGCACAGATACGCAGTATTTT. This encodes CASRSWQGAGTDTQYF.

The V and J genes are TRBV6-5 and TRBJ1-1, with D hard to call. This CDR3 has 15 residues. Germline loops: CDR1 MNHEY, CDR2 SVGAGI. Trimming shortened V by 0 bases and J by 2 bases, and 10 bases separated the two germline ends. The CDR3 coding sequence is TGTGCCAGCAGTTACTCACCGGGGATAAACACTGAAGCTTTCTTT. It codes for CASSYSPGINTEAFF.

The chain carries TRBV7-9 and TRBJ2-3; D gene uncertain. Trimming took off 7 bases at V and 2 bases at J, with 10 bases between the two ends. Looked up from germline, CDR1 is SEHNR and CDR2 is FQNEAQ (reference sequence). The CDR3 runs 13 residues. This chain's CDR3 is CASTPPSTDTQYF. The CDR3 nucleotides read TGTGCCAGCACCCCTCCCTCCACAGATACGCAGTATTTT.

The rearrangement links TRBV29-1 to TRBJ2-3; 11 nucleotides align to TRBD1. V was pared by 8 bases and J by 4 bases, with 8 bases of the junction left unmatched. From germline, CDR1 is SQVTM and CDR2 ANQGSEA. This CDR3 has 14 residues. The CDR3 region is CSTWTGGVADTQYF. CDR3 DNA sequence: TGCAGCACCTGGACAGGGGGCGTAGCAGATACGCAGTATTTT.

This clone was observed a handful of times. The CDR3 loop is CSVDRGRDTEAFF. DNA of the CDR3: TGCAGCGTTGACAGGGGGCGAGACACTGAAGCTTTCTTT. V gene TRBV29-1 combines with J gene TRBJ1-1, with 8 bases lining up with TRBD1. This CDR3 has 13 amino acids. CDR1 is SQVTM and CDR2 is ANQGSEA in the germline V gene. J was trimmed by 3 bases and V by 3 bases; bases with no gene match: 3.

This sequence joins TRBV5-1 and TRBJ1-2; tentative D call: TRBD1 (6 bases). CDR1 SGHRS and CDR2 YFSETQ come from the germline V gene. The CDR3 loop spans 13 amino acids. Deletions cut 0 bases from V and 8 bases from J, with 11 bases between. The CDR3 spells CASSLEQGHGYTF. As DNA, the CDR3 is TGCGCCAGCAGCTTGGAACAGGGTCACGGCTACACCTTC.

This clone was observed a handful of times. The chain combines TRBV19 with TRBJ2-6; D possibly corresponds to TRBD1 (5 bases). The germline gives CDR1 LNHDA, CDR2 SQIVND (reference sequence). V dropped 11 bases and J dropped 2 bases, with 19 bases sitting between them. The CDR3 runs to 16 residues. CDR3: CAVLIGEFTGANVLTF. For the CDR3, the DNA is TGTGCCGTACTCATAGGGGAATTCACTGGGGCCAACGTCCTGACTTTC.

The CDR3, as DNA: TGTGCCAGCAGCCAAGATGCGGCGAACTCCTACGAGCAGTACTTC. Protein sequence: CASSQDAANSYEQYF. The chain employs TRBV4-2 and TRBJ2-7; no clear D gene. V lost 0 bases and J lost 0, with 9 bases in between. Germline V gene sequence: CDR1 LGHNA, CDR2 YNFKEQ. The CDR3 consists of 15 residues.

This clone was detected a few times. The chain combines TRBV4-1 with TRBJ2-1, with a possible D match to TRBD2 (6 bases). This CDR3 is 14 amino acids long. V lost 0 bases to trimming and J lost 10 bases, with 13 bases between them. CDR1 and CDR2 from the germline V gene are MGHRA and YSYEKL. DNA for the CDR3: TGCGCCAGCAGCCAAGATCCCCATGCGGGAGAGCAGTTCTTC. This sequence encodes CASSQDPHAGEQFF.

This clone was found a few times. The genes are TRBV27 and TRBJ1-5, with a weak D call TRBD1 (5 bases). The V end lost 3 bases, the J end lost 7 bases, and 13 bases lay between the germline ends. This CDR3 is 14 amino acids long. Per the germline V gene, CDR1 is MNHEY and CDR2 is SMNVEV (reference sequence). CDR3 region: CASSLSAGQQPQHF. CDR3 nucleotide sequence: TGTGCCAGCAGTTTGAGTGCAGGGCAACAGCCCCAGCATTTT.